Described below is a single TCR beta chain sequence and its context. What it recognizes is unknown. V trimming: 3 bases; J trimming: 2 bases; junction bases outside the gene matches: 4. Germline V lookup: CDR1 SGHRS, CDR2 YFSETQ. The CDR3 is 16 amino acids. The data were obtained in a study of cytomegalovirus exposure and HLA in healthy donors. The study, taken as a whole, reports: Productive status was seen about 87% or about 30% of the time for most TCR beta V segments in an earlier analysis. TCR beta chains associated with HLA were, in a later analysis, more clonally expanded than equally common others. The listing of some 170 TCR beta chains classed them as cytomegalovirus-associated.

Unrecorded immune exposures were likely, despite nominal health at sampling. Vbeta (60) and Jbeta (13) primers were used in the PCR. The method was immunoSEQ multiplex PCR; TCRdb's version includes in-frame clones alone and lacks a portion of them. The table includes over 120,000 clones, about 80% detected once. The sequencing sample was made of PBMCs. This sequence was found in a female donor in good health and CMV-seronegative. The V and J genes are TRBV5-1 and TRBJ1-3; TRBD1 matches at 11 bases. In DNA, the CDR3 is TGCGCCAGCAGCTCCCTGGGACAGGGGGCTGGAAACACCATATATTTT. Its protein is CASSSLGQGAGNTIYF.